The rows below give T cell receptor beta chains drawn from one sample of a study of shared clonotypes between healthy human individuals. Profiled with immunoSEQ multiplex PCR; TCRdb holds only in-frame clones, not every one. The table shows about 1,500,000 clones, with roughly 96% occurring only once. Sequenced input: naive CD4+ T cells sorted from blood. These receptors were taken from a man aged 25 to 40 in good health. The CDR3 runs from the conserved cysteine through the conserved F or W. Fields, in order: J gene, clone size, CDR3 length, D gene, V gene, CDR3 DNA, CDR3 protein. The D gene is left open where the match is weak. Some rows mark clone size as missing; the rest say once, few, many or name a class of expanded clone.

J gene: TRBJ2-3; clone size: -; CDR3 length: 14; D gene: -; V gene: TRBV5-4; CDR3 DNA: TGTGCCAGCAGCTTGGGGAGTAACACAGATACGCAGTATTTT; CDR3 protein: CASSLGSNTDTQYF
J gene: TRBJ2-1; clone size: -; CDR3 length: 18; D gene: TRBD2; V gene: TRBV7-3; CDR3 DNA: TGTGCCAGCAGTTCAAGGAACCCCGGGACTAGCCCCGCCGATGAGCAGTTCTTC; CDR3 protein: CASSSRNPGTSPADEQFF
J gene: TRBJ1-5; clone size: -; CDR3 length: 13; D gene: -; V gene: TRBV5-1; CDR3 DNA: TGCGCCAGCAGTTTCCTGGGCAATCAGCCCCAGCATTTT; CDR3 protein: CASSFLGNQPQHF
J gene: TRBJ2-3; clone size: -; CDR3 length: 15; D gene: -; V gene: TRBV21-1; CDR3 DNA: TGTGCCAGCCCTCGCCCCGGGACTTCCACAGATACGCAGTATTTT; CDR3 protein: CASPRPGTSTDTQYF
J gene: TRBJ2-1; clone size: -; CDR3 length: 16; D gene: TRBD2; V gene: TRBV5-8; CDR3 DNA: TGTGCCAGCAGCTTTAGGACGGGAGGGCCGCAGAATGAGCAGTTCTTC; CDR3 protein: CASSFRTGGPQNEQFF
J gene: TRBJ2-7; clone size: -; CDR3 length: 15; D gene: -; V gene: TRBV4-1; CDR3 DNA: TGCGCCAGCAGCCAGCGGAGAGAAACCTCCTACGAGCAGTACTTC; CDR3 protein: CASSQRRETSYEQYF
J gene: TRBJ1-3; clone size: -; CDR3 length: 14; D gene: -; V gene: TRBV6-1; CDR3 DNA: TGTGCCAGCAGCGTCGACAGGACTGGAAACACCATATATTTT; CDR3 protein: CASSVDRTGNTIYF
J gene: TRBJ2-7; clone size: once; CDR3 length: 15; D gene: TRBD1; V gene: TRBV5-4; CDR3 DNA: TGTGCCAGCAGCAGAGGGGGCCCGAGCTCCTACGAGCAGTACTTC; CDR3 protein: CASSRGGPSSYEQYF
J gene: TRBJ1-3; clone size: -; CDR3 length: 12; D gene: -; V gene: TRBV28; CDR3 DNA: TGTGCCAGCAGTTTATGGGGTTTGCCCTTATATTTT; CDR3 protein: CASSLWGLPLYF
J gene: TRBJ2-3; clone size: -; CDR3 length: 14; D gene: TRBD1; V gene: TRBV10-3; CDR3 DNA: TGTGCCATAGGGGACAGGGGGCATTTAGATACGCAGTATTTT; CDR3 protein: CAIGDRGHLDTQYF
J gene: TRBJ2-3; clone size: -; CDR3 length: 11; D gene: TRBD1; V gene: TRBV29-1; CDR3 DNA: TGCAGCACGACAGGGTCAGATACGCAGTATTTT; CDR3 protein: CSTTGSDTQYF
J gene: TRBJ1-4; clone size: -; CDR3 length: 16; D gene: -; V gene: TRBV6-5; CDR3 DNA: TGTGCCAGCAGTTACTCGCGGCCGGTCGATAATGAAAAACTGTTTTTT; CDR3 protein: CASSYSRPVDNEKLFF
J gene: TRBJ2-1; clone size: -; CDR3 length: 16; D gene: TRBD2; V gene: TRBV9; CDR3 DNA: TGTGCCAGCAGCGTTAATAGCGGGAGTACCTACAATGAGCAGTTCTTC; CDR3 protein: CASSVNSGSTYNEQFF
J gene: TRBJ2-7; clone size: -; CDR3 length: 14; D gene: -; V gene: TRBV10-2; CDR3 DNA: TGCGCCAGCAGTGCCTTCTCCAGCGGTTACGAGCAGTACTTC; CDR3 protein: CASSAFSSGYEQYF
J gene: TRBJ1-4; clone size: -; CDR3 length: 14; D gene: -; V gene: TRBV2; CDR3 DNA: TGTGCCAGCAGTGACGGAAGGGCCCCTGAAAAACTGTTTTTT; CDR3 protein: CASSDGRAPEKLFF
J gene: TRBJ2-5; clone size: -; CDR3 length: 14; D gene: TRBD2; V gene: TRBV28; CDR3 DNA: TGTGCCAGCAGTTTGCTAGCGGCTCAAGAGACCCAGTACTTC; CDR3 protein: CASSLLAAQETQYF
J gene: TRBJ1-5; clone size: once; CDR3 length: 13; D gene: -; V gene: TRBV7-9; CDR3 DNA: TGTGCCAGCAGCGGCCGGGACAATCAGCCCCAGCATTTT; CDR3 protein: CASSGRDNQPQHF
J gene: TRBJ2-1; clone size: -; CDR3 length: 15; D gene: -; V gene: TRBV13; CDR3 DNA: TGTGCCAGCAGCTTAGGGCTAGCACTAGGGGATGAGCAGTTCTTC; CDR3 protein: CASSLGLALGDEQFF
J gene: TRBJ2-2; clone size: once; CDR3 length: 15; D gene: TRBD2; V gene: TRBV10-1; CDR3 DNA: TGCGCCAGCAGTGAGGCGGGAGGAACGGGCGGGGAGCTGTTTTTT; CDR3 protein: CASSEAGGTGGELFF
J gene: TRBJ2-1; clone size: -; CDR3 length: 15; D gene: TRBD2; V gene: TRBV7-2; CDR3 DNA: TGTGCCAGCAGCTTAGAAGGGACTACCTACAATGAGCAGTTCTTC; CDR3 protein: CASSLEGTTYNEQFF
J gene: TRBJ1-2; clone size: -; CDR3 length: 16; D gene: -; V gene: TRBV10-3; CDR3 DNA: TGTGCCATCAGTGGGTCGCAGGGACCTTCCGCTTATGGCTACACCTTC; CDR3 protein: CAISGSQGPSAYGYTF
J gene: TRBJ2-3; clone size: -; CDR3 length: 13; D gene: -; V gene: TRBV18; CDR3 DNA: TGTGCCAGCTCATCGCAGTACACAGATACGCAGTATTTT; CDR3 protein: CASSSQYTDTQYF
J gene: TRBJ1-2; clone size: -; CDR3 length: 14; D gene: TRBD1; V gene: TRBV5-5; CDR3 DNA: TGTGCCAGCAGCTGGGGGGACAGGGACTATGGCTACACCTTC; CDR3 protein: CASSWGDRDYGYTF
J gene: TRBJ1-1; clone size: -; CDR3 length: 13; D gene: -; V gene: TRBV2; CDR3 DNA: TGTGCCAGCAGGAACCCAGCGAACACTGAAGCTTTCTTT; CDR3 protein: CASRNPANTEAFF
J gene: TRBJ2-7; clone size: -; CDR3 length: 12; D gene: -; V gene: TRBV7-9; CDR3 DNA: TGTGCCAGCAGCGCCCGGGCTTTGGGGCAGTACTTC; CDR3 protein: CASSARALGQYF
J gene: TRBJ1-5; clone size: -; CDR3 length: 14; D gene: -; V gene: TRBV18; CDR3 DNA: TGTGCCAGCTCACCCACAGATAGCAATCAGCCCCAGCATTTT; CDR3 protein: CASSPTDSNQPQHF
J gene: TRBJ1-1; clone size: -; CDR3 length: 15; D gene: TRBD1; V gene: TRBV5-4; CDR3 DNA: TGTGCCAGCAGCTTAGGTAAACAGGGGGGCACTGAAGCTTTCTTT; CDR3 protein: CASSLGKQGGTEAFF